Presented here are 9 T cell receptor beta chains from one specimen sequenced in a study of T cell responses to AZD1222 COVID-19 vaccine. TCRdb's table, derived via immunoSEQ multiplex PCR, lists solely in-frame clones and lacks some. The sample lists around 160,000 clones; about 91% were seen once. Here the sequenced sample was peripheral blood, taken 28 days after the second AZD1222 dose. All receptors derive from an adult who received the AZD1222 COVID-19 vaccine.

V is TRBV9 and J is TRBJ1-1; TRBD1 matches 7 bases. V shed 7 bases and J 2 bases; nucleotides not matched to a gene: 17. The CDR3 has 17 amino acids. Germline loops: CDR1 SGDLS, CDR2 YYNGEE. CDR3 coding DNA: TGTGCCAGCGGGCGCTGGGGAGGGGGCGATTTAAACACTGAAGCTTTCTTT. Protein: CASGRWGGGDLNTEAFF.

This clone has just one count. V is TRBV21-1 and J is TRBJ2-2; the table assigns TRBD2, which was not confirmed against the DNA. TRBV21-1 is described as a pseudogene. The CDR3 runs to 22 residues. CDR3 in amino acids: CASSNATGSPSLAGKNTGELFF. The DNA for the CDR3 is TGTGCCAGCAGCAACGCGACAGGGTCCCCATCACTAGCGGGTAAGAACACCGGGGAGCTGTTTTTT.

The chain couples TRBV7-9 to TRBJ1-5, with 7 bases lining up with TRBD1. CDR1 is SEHNR, CDR2 FQNEAQ, per germline (reference sequence). The CDR3 is 15 residues long. Unmatched junction bases numbered 5, after V lost 0 bases and J lost 6 bases. In DNA form, the CDR3 reads TGTGCCAGCAGCTTAGCCGAGGGGGCAAGTCAGCCCCAGCATTTT. It specifies CASSLAEGASQPQHF.

CDR3 in amino acids: CASSSRAPGDEQFF. The CDR3 nucleotides read TGCGCCAGCAGCTCTCGGGCTCCCGGGGATGAGCAGTTCTTC. This chain joins TRBV5-1 and TRBJ2-1; tentatively, D is TRBD2 (5 bases). The CDR3 sequence is 14 residues long. V was cut by 3 bases and J by 8 bases, with 15 bases left in between. Germline lookup yields CDR1 SGHRS and CDR2 YFSETQ.

CDR3 DNA: TGTGCCAGCAGCTTGGGAGGGACTGATATGAACACTGAAGCTTTCTTT. It is translated as CASSLGGTDMNTEAFF. The chain combines TRBV5-6 with TRBJ1-1; a weak D match, TRBD1 (5 bases). The CDR3 is made up of 16 amino acids. V was pared by 0 bases and J by 0 bases, with 12 bases between. Germline assignment: CDR1 SGHDT and CDR2 YYEEEE.

The chain combines TRBV21-1 with TRBJ1-1. TRBV21-1 is assigned pseudogene status. The CDR3 sequence is 13 residues long. The CDR3 region has the DNA TGTGCCAGCAGCATTGGGACGAAGGATGAAGCTTTCTTT. This codes for CASSIGTKDEAFF.

The V and J genes are TRBV28 and TRBJ1-5; TRBD1 might be the D (6 bases). Trimming left V 5 bases short and J 3 bases short, with 14 bases between. The CDR3 length is 15 residues. CDR1 is MDHEN and CDR2 is SYDVKM in the germline V gene. Here the CDR3 DNA reads TGTGCCAGCAGTGACAGGCTTACCCCCAATCAGCCCCAGCATTTT. Encoded protein: CASSDRLTPNQPQHF.

The V gene is TRBV27, the J gene TRBJ1-5; 7 positions agree with TRBD1. Trimming removed 6 bases from V and 4 bases from J; junction bases left unmatched: 21. This CDR3 has 19 amino acids. CDR1 and CDR2 (germline): MNHEY, SMNVEV (reference sequence). CDR3 sequence reads: CASSYRAPQASGGNQPQHF. CDR3 DNA sequence: TGTGCCAGCAGCTACAGGGCCCCCCAAGCATCAGGGGGTAATCAGCCCCAGCATTTT.

The chain joins TRBV11-2 to TRBJ1-1, with 7 bases aligning to TRBD1. Germline V gene lookup returns CDR1 SGHAT and CDR2 FQNNGV. The trim removed 4 bases at V and 3 bases at J, leaving 5 bases unmatched. There are 14 residues in the CDR3. The CDR3 sequence: CASSYNRGYTEAFF. The CDR3 nucleotides are TGTGCCAGCAGCTACAACAGGGGTTACACTGAAGCTTTCTTT.